This passage covers 6 T cell receptor beta chains from one sample sequenced in a study of blood T cell repertoires in COVID-19. Clones were sequenced by immunoSEQ multiplex PCR, and TCRdb holds only the in-frame ones, with some missing. Seen here are about 370,000 clones, more than 80% observed once, and the top ten hold around 3%. Sequencing was performed on peripheral blood. The receptors stem from a woman in her 30s with COVID-19, enrolled during active disease.

This clone was recorded once. The chain has TRBV6-2 or TRBV6-3 and TRBJ1-5; weak D call: TRBD1 (6 bases). The CDR3 runs to 17 residues. Germline values: CDR1 MNHEY, CDR2 SVGEGT. With 1 base removed from V and 1 base from J, the gap between germline ends came to 14 bases. The CDR3 nucleotides read TGTGCCAGCAGTTACTATGGGAGAGGGGGAAGCAATCAGCCCCAGCATTTT. This encodes CASSYYGRGGSNQPQHF.

This chain links TRBV27 with TRBJ2-7, with D possibly being TRBD2 (6 bases). The V and J ends lost 11 bases and 3 bases respectively, with 8 bases between them. Germline V CDR1 and CDR2: MNHEY, SMNVEV (reference sequence). The CDR3 contains 10 residues. CDR3 in DNA: TGTGCCGGGACTTACTACGAGCAGTACTTC. Its protein product is CAGTYYEQYF.

The chain is built from TRBV27 and TRBJ1-3; 9 nucleotides match TRBD1. J was trimmed by 4 bases and V by 5 bases; bases with no gene match: 3. The CDR3 covers 14 residues. Germline V lookup: CDR1 MNHEY, CDR2 SMNVEV (reference sequence). The CDR3 region has the DNA TGTGCCAGCAGTCCTGGGACAGGGGGAAACACCATATATTTT. This translates into CASSPGTGGNTIYF.

The genes are TRBV10-3 and TRBJ2-3; D is undetermined. V was clipped by 0 bases and J by 2 bases, with 6 bases between them. This CDR3 has 14 amino acids. CDR1 ENHRY and CDR2 SYGVKD come from the germline V gene. CDR3 protein: CAISESLYTDTQYF. The CDR3, as DNA: TGTGCCATCAGTGAGTCATTATACACAGATACGCAGTATTTT.

This chain links TRBV6-5 with TRBJ1-4, with 8 bases that match TRBD1. Trimming removed 0 bases from V and 4 bases from J; junction bases left unmatched: 1. Per germline, CDR1 MNHEY and CDR2 SVGAGI. The CDR3 has 15 amino acids. In DNA, the CDR3 is TGTGCCAGCAGTTACTCCGGGACAGGTAATGAAAAACTGTTTTTT. It yields the protein CASSYSGTGNEKLFF.

CDR3 protein: CAGEGQGTYGYTF. In DNA form, the CDR3 reads TGTGCCGGGGAAGGACAGGGGACCTATGGCTACACCTTC. The chain is built from TRBV7-9 and TRBJ1-2, with 9 bases aligning to TRBD1. The V gene's germline CDR1 is SEHNR and CDR2 FQNEAQ (reference sequence). The CDR3 length is 13 residues. The ends lost 11 bases at V and 4 bases at J; junction bases unmatched: 8.